The sequence of this TCR beta chain was determined in a study of blood T cell repertoires in COVID-19. The wider study: T cells, B-cell-depleted T cells, or PBMCs provided the cDNA or gDNA that served as material.

Recovered status in Cohort 3 required two negative PCRs, clearance, or symptom resolution. In this sample, this clone turned up once. TCRdb's table, derived via immunoSEQ multiplex PCR, lists solely in-frame clones and lacks some. The table has about 300,000 clones, 70% to 90% seen once. Trimming left V 3 bases short and J 3 bases short, with 12 bases between. The CDR3 is 14 amino acids. Germline loops: CDR1 LNHDA, CDR2 SQIVND (reference sequence). The sequenced material came from PBMCs or T cells enriched from blood (not recorded which). V is TRBV19 and J is TRBJ2-7, with TRBD1 as a possible D gene (6 bases). This TCR was recovered from a man between 25 and 39 years old who had recovered from COVID-19. CDR3 protein: CASSMAQGLYEQYF. CDR3 in DNA: TGTGCCAGTAGTATGGCACAGGGCCTCTACGAGCAGTACTTC.